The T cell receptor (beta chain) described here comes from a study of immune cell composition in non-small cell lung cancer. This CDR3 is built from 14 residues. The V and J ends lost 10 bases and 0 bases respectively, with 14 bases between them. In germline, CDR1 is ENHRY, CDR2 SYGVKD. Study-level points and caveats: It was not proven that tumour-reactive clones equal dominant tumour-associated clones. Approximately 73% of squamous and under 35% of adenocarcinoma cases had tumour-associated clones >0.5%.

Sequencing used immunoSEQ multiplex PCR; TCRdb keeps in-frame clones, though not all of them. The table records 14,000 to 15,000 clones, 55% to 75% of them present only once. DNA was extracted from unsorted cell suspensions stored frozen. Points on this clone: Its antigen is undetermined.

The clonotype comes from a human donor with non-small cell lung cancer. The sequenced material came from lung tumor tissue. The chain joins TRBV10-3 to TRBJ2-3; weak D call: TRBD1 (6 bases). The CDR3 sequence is CATSSRGSTDTQYF. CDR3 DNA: TGTGCCACATCTAGCAGGGGTAGCACAGATACGCAGTATTTT.